The rows below give T cell receptor beta chains drawn from one sample of a study of CD8+CD57+ T cells in acquired aplastic anemia. TCRdb re-called the reads with MiXCR, one entry per CDR3 protein. The profile covers around 130,000 distinct CDR3 sequences, with 48% appearing a single time and 2% to 3% taken by the ten largest. The sequenced sample was sorted CD4+, CD8+, or CD8+CD57+ T cells (not recorded which) from PBMCs. These receptors all come from a human donor in good health, serving as a control. CDR3s leave out the opening cysteine and the closing phenylalanine or tryptophan. Rows give clone size only sometimes, using once, few, many, or a class for an expanded clone.

clone_size v_call cdr3_aa
many TRBV7-2 ASRPATVLGGYT
- TRBV9 ASSNKITGVNEQF
- TRBV7-2 ASSRTGYEQY
many TRBV3-1 ASSRNYEQY
- TRBV12-3/TRBV12-4 ASSEAGDRDGYT
- TRBV11-2 ASSWDGGASWNTEAF
- TRBV5-1 ASSLAGQGAYEQY
many TRBV2 ASSGGSNSNQPQH
- TRBV19 ASSLESGGGLH
- TRBV14 ASDSSGADYEQY
- TRBV25-1 ASSEVDRVRTEAF
- TRBV2 ASSSGLTNEQF
- TRBV18 ASSPRSTNTGELF
once TRBV20-1 SAREGGETQY
many TRBV11-3 ASSTRGGQETQY
many TRBV7-8 ASSQKGQDYEQY
- TRBV2 ASSGQGRDQPQY
- TRBV2 ATEEGYGYT
many TRBV7-8 ASSLNTPSSGNTIY
few TRBV18 ASSPASGYQETQY
- TRBV9 ASSQARATYEQY
- TRBV11-3 ASSFGGGAGQY
- TRBV11-2 ASSYGTSGGAYNEQF
- TRBV11-2 ASSSRRDRSSYEQY
- TRBV15 ATSRANTYEQY
many TRBV6-2/TRBV6-3 ASSYGVESTDTQY
many TRBV10-1 ASSDGRTYNSPLH
- TRBV10-1 ATFVPPGVNSPLH
many TRBV5-1 ASSLFPQRETQY
- TRBV19 ASSAGTVVYGYT
- TRBV14 ASSRPGTGNTEAF
- TRBV2 ASSDGETGPYEQY
- TRBV7-6 ASSPRTGPDEQY
many TRBV18 ASSPENRANNSPLH
- TRBV24-1 ATSAGFSTGELF
many TRBV10-1 ASSDPYERGADYTQY
many TRBV7-9 ASSLLFRDGYT
- TRBV30 AWSGQGHQPQH
many TRBV11-2 ASSRLDGGVTQY
- TRBV5-1 ASSQGDRDYEQY
- TRBV10-3 AISESRGSGGPKNEQF
- TRBV4-1 ASSQEWRGAGKEQY
many TRBV19 ASSIQGQTNQPQH
- TRBV5-6 ASSPRHYPRVTGKLF
many TRBV18 ASSPPTGAFYEQY
- TRBV11-2 ASSLGSGSSYEQY
many TRBV19 ASSIRQGGETQY
- TRBV20-1 SARMTSGGPGVSEQY
many TRBV7-3 ASSQGTSGEDGELF
many TRBV4-2 ASSQDLSGGLGTQY
once TRBV10-3 ASSYSAGGQPQH
- TRBV25-1 ASSNETGGSIYEQY
many TRBV18 ASSPQGGVSEQY
medium-sized TRBV10-3 AISDGPGAYGYT